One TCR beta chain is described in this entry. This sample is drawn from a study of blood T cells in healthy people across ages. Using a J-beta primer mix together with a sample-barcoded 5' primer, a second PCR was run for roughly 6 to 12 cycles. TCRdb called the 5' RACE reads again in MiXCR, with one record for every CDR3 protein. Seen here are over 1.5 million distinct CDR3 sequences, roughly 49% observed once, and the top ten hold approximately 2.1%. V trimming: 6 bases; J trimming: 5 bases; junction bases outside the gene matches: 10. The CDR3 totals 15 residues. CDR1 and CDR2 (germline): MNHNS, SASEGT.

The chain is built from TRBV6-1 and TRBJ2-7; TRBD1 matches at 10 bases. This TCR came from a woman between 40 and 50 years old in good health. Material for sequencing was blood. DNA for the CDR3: TGTGCCAGCAGGCTAGGGACAGGGGATGTGGACGAGCAGTACTTC. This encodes CASRLGTGDVDEQYF.